The entry below describes one TCR beta chain. What it recognizes is unknown. The data stem from a study of cytomegalovirus exposure and HLA in healthy donors. Study results and caveats: HLA allele associations emerged for 15,000 to 20,000 TCR beta sequences in a later analysis, at 0.05 false discovery rate. Generally TCR sequences proved uncommon, though certain public TCRs appeared in numerous donors. Reportedly, diagnosis of cytomegalovirus status by the classifier showed high specificity and sensitivity.

The CDR3 loop spans 14 amino acids. CDR1 and CDR2 from the germline V gene are SGDLS and YYNGEE. Trimming removed 4 bases at V and 1 base at J, with 11 bases between. The PCR employed 60 Vbeta primers together with 13 Jbeta primers. Profiled with immunoSEQ multiplex PCR; TCRdb holds only in-frame clones, not every one. The sample table includes roughly 110,000 clones. The sequence derives from a man between 40 and 49 years old in good health and CMV-seropositive. The J gene is TRBJ2-5, the V gene TRBV9; a weak D match, TRBD1 (6 bases). The sample was PBMCs. The CDR3 sequence is CASSTRGFQETQYF. CDR3 bases: TGTGCCAGCAGCACCAGGGGTTTCCAAGAGACCCAGTACTTC.